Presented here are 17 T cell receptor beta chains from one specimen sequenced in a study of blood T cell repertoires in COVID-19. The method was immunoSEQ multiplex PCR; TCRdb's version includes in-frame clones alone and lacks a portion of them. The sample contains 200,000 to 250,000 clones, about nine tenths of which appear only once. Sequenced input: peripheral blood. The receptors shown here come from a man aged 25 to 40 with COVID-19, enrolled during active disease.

CDR3 sequence (DNA): TGTGCCAGCAGCCAAGTAGGACAGGACGTCTTCTATGGCTACACCTTC. Its translation is CASSQVGQDVFYGYTF. This chain links TRBV14 with TRBJ1-2; 7 positions match TRBD1. The CDR3 is 16 amino acids. J gave up 4 bases and V 1 base, and 9 bases lay outside the gene matches. Germline CDR1 and CDR2: SGHDN and FVKESK.

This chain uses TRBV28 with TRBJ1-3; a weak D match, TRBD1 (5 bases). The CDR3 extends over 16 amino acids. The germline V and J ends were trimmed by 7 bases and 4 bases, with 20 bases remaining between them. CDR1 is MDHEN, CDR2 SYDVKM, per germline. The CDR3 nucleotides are TGTGCCAGCAACGTACATGGCCGCGGGGACGGAAACACCATATATTTT. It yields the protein CASNVHGRGDGNTIYF.

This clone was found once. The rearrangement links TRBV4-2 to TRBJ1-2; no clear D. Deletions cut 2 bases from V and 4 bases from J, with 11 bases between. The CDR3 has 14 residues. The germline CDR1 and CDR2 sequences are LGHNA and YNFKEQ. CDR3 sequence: CASSQKPSGYGYTF. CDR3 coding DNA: TGTGCCAGCAGCCAAAAGCCCAGCGGCTATGGCTACACCTTC.

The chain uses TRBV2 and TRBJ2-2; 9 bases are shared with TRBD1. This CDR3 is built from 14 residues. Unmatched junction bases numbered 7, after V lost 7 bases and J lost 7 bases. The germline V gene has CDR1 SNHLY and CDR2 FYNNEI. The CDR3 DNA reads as TGTGCCAGCACCCGGGACAGGGACGACGGGGAGCTGTTTTTT. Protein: CASTRDRDDGELFF.

For the CDR3, the DNA is TGTGCCAGCAGCGAGGGGACTAGCGGGATTCAAGAGACCCAGTACTTC. Its translation: CASSEGTSGIQETQYF. The rearrangement links TRBV9 to TRBJ2-5; 13 positions match TRBD2. CDR1 SGDLS and CDR2 YYNGEE come from the germline V gene. This CDR3 spans 16 amino acids. J was trimmed by 2 bases and V by 3 bases; bases with no gene match: 4.

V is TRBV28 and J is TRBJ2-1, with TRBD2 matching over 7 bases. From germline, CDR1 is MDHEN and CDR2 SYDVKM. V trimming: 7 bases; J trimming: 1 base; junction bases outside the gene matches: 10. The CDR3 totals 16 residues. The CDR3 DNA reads TGTGCCAGCATCTTAGCCGGGACTACTTCCTACAATGAGCAGTTCTTC. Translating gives CASILAGTTSYNEQFF.

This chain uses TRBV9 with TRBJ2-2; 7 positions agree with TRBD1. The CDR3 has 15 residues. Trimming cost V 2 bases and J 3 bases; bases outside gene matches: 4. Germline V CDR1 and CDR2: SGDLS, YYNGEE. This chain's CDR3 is CASSVGTAYTGELFF. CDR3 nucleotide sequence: TGTGCCAGCAGCGTCGGGACAGCATACACCGGGGAGCTGTTTTTT.

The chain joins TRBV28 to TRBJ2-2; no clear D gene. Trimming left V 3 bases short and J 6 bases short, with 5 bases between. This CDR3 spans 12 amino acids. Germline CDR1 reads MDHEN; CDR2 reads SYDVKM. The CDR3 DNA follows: TGTGCCAGCAGTTTCGGGTCCGGGGAGCTGTTTTTT. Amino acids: CASSFGSGELFF.

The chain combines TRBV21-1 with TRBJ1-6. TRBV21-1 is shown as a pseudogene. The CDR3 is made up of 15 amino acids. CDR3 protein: CASSKALEVNSPLHF. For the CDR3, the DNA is TGTGCCAGCAGCAAAGCGCTGGAGGTCAATTCACCCCTCCACTTT.

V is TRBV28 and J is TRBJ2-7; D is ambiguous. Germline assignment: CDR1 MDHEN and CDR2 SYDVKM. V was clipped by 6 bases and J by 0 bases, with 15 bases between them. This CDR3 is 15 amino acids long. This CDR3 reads CASSPGDLSSYEQYF. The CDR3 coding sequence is TGTGCCAGCAGCCCCGGTGATCTTAGCTCCTACGAGCAGTACTTC.

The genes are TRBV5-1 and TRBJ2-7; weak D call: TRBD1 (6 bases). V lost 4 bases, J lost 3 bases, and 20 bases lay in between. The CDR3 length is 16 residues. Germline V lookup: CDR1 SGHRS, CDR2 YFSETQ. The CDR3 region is CASSPDPQGASYEQYF. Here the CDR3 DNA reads TGCGCCAGCAGCCCGGATCCACAGGGTGCAAGCTACGAGCAGTACTTC.

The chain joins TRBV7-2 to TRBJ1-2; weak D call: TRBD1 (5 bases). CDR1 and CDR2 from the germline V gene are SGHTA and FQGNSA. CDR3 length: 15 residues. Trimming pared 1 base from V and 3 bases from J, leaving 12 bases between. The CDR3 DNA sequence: TGTGCCAGCAGCTTAGAGGGGCCATGGGACTATGGCTACACCTTC. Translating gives CASSLEGPWDYGYTF.

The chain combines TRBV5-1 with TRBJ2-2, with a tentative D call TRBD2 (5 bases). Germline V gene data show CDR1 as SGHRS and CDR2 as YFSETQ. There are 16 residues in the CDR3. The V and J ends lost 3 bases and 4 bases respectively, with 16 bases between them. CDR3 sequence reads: CASSSKDGGVTGELFF. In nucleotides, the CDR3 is TGCGCCAGCAGCTCGAAAGACGGAGGAGTCACCGGGGAGCTGTTTTTT. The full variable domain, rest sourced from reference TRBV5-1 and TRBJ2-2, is KAGVTQTPRYLIKTRGQQVTLSCSPISGHRSVSWYQQTPGQGLQFLFEYFSETQRNKGNFPGRFSGRQFSNSRSEMNVSTLELGDSALYLCASSSKDGGVTGELFFGEGSRLTVL.

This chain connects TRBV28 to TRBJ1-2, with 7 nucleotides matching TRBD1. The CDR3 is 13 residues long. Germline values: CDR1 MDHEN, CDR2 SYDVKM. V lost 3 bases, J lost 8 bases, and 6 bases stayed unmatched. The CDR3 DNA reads TGTGCCAGCAGTTTGAGACAGGGAAGAGGCTACACCTTC. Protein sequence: CASSLRQGRGYTF.

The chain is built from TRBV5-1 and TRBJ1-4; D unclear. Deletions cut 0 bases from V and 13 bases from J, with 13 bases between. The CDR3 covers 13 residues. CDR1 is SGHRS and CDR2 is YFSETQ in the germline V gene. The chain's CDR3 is CASSLGASSRLFF. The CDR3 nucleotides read TGCGCCAGCAGCTTGGGCGCATCAAGTCGACTGTTTTTT.

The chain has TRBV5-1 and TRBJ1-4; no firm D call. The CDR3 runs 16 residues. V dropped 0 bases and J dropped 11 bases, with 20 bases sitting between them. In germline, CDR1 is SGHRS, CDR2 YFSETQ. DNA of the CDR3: TGCGCCAGCAGCTTGGAGGTCGTGGGCCGTCGTGGGAAACTGTTTTTT. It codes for CASSLEVVGRRGKLFF.

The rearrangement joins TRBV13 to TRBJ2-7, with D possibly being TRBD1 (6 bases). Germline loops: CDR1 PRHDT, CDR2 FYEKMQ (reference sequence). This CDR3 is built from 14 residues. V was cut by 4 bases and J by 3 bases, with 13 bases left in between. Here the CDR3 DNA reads TGTGCCAGCAGCTCCAAAGGGGGTCACTACGAGCAGTACTTC. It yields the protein CASSSKGGHYEQYF. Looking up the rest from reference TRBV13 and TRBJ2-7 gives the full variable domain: AAGVIQSPRHLIKEKRETATLKCYPIPRHDTVYWYQQGPGQDPQFLISFYEKMQSDKGSIPDRFSAQQFSDYHSELNMSSLELGDSALYFCASSSKGGHYEQYFGPGTRLTVT.